This record looks at one T cell receptor (beta chain) sequence and its context. Its target is not known. The data were taken from a study of T cell repertoires in cytomegalovirus infection. At the level of the study: Evidence of both CMV infection and a matching HLA type came from public TCR beta signatures.

Via MiXCR, TCRdb re-called the reads, giving one row per CDR3 protein. The sample shows roughly 310,000 distinct CDR3 sequences, about 28% of them seen only once. Study-wide points: Summed public TCR beta family frequency identified CMV carriers bearing the relevant HLA. The response measured ex vivo was dominated by TCR beta clonotypes (HLA-C-restricted and CMV-specific).

The TCR sequence derives from a human donor in good health (CMV status not recorded). Some clones in this sample may be carry-over from other donors' samples. The sample was cultured PBMCs, taken from culture after CMV antigen stimulation.

The CDR3 bases are TGCGCCAGCCGCCCCGACAGGCCTTGGGGGGAAGCTTTCTTT. Translation gives CASRPDRPWGEAFF. The chain carries TRBV5-1 and TRBJ1-1, with a possible D match to TRBD1 (6 bases). Trimming stripped 7 bases from V and 8 bases from J, with 21 bases between. Germline V lookup: CDR1 SGHRS, CDR2 YFSETQ. The CDR3 is made up of 14 amino acids. Looking up the rest from reference TRBV5-1 and TRBJ1-1 gives the full variable domain: KAGVTQTPRYLIKTRGQQVTLSCSPISGHRSVSWYQQTPGQGLQFLFEYFSETQRNKGNFPGRFSGRQFSNSRSEMNVSTLELGDSALYLCASRPDRPWGEAFFGQGTRLTVV.